This T cell receptor beta chain appears in the sequencing data of a study of graft-versus-host responses after intestinal transplantation. About the research overall: Multivisceral, liver-intestinal, or isolated intestinal grafts went to recipients.

This clone was detected only a few times. Sorting was performed after the reaction on proliferating CFSE-low CD3+CD4+ and CD3+CD8+ responders. Trimming at V came to 3 bases and at J to 8 bases, leaving 6 bases not matched to a gene. Germline V CDR1 and CDR2: SEHNR, FQNEAQ (reference sequence). This CDR3 region has 13 residues. The table came from immunoSEQ multiplex PCR; TCRdb's copy has only in-frame clones and leaves some out. The data show under 9,000 clones, approximately 24% seen once. The genes are TRBV7-9 and TRBJ1-2, with 7 bases lining up with TRBD1. Sequences were derived from alloreactive CD4+ T cells from a mixed lymphocyte reaction culture, sampled before intestinal transplant. The subset: CFSE-low proliferating T cells sorted from roughly six-day pre-transplant mixed lymphocyte reaction (GvH or HvG direction). The sequence came from a human patient who received an intestinal transplant. CDR3 sequence: CASSFTGAEGYTF. CDR3 DNA: TGTGCCAGCAGCTTCACAGGGGCGGAGGGCTACACCTTC. The variable domain in full, completed from reference TRBV7-9 and TRBJ1-2, reads DTGVSQNPRHKITKRGQNVTFRCDPISEHNRLYWYRQTLGQGPEFLTYFQNEAQLEKSRLLSDRFSAERPKGSFSTLEIQRTEQGDSAMYLCASSFTGAEGYTFGSGTRLTVV.